This T cell receptor beta chain comes out of a study of response to subunit inactivated influenza vaccine. In TCRdb, the RT-PCR reads were re-called with MiXCR into one record per CDR3 protein. The sample has about 830,000 distinct CDR3 sequences, about 18% seen once. The CDR3 loop spans 15 amino acids. The germline gives CDR1 SGHTA, CDR2 FQGNSA. V lost 6 bases and J 10 bases, leaving 22 bases between the germline ends. The chain recombines TRBV7-2 with TRBJ2-1; possibly TRBD1 for D (7 bases). The material sequenced was PBMCs from blood, taken 5 to 6 days after vaccination. The source is a man between 45 and 60 years old who received an inactivated influenza vaccine. CDR3 region: CASSTDRVKAGEQFF. CDR3 DNA: TGTGCCAGCAGTACCGACAGGGTTAAGGCGGGGGAGCAGTTCTTC. The full variable domain, its missing parts supplied by reference TRBV7-2 and TRBJ2-1, is GAGVSQSPSNKVTEKGKDVELRCDPISGHTALYWYRQSLGQGLEFLIYFQGNSAPDKSGLPSDRFSAERTGGSVSTLTIQRTQQEDSAVYLCASSTDRVKAGEQFFGPGTRLTVL.